The clone carrying this T cell receptor beta chain was seen only once. The data belong to a study of blood T cell repertoires in COVID-19. Study-wide context: The United States, Italy and Spain provided the acute and convalescent COVID-19 samples.

Those enrolled, adults aged roughly 18 to 100 years, came from fewer than 25 US areas. Recovery among Cohort 3 donors was established by two negative PCRs, clearance, or symptom resolution. Assay used: immunoSEQ multiplex PCR; TCRdb lists only in-frame clones, some missing. The sample has 190,000 or so clones, more than 70% seen once. Sequencing was done on a sample of PBMCs or T cells enriched from blood (not recorded which). The receptor comes from a woman aged 18-30 years who had recovered from COVID-19.

DNA for the CDR3: TGTGCCAGCAGCGTAGCCCCGGCGAGGGATACGCAGTATTTT. Translation: CASSVAPARDTQYF. The V call is TRBV9, the J call TRBJ2-3; D is undetermined. The CDR3 runs to 14 residues. V lost 0 bases to trimming and J lost 6 bases, with 11 bases between them. Germline V gene sequence: CDR1 SGDLS, CDR2 YYNGEE.